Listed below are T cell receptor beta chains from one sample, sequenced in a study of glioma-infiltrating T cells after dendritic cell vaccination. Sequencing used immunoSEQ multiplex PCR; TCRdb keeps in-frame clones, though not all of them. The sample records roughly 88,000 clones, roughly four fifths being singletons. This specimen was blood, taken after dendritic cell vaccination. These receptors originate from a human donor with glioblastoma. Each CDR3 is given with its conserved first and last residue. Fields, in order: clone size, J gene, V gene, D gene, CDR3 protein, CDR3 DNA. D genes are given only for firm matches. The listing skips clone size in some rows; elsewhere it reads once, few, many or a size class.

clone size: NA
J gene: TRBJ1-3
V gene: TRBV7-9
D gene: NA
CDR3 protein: CASSLQGSGNTIYF
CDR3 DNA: TGTGCCAGCAGCCTGCAGGGTTCTGGAAACACCATATATTTT

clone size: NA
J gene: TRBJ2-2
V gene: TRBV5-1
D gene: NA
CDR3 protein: CASSAREPSWGELFF
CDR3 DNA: TGCGCCAGCAGCGCCCGGGAGCCTAGCTGGGGGGAGCTGTTTTTT

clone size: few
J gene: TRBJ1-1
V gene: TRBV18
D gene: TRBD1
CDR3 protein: CASSPRQGPAGSGTEAFF
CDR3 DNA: TGTGCCAGCTCACCAAGACAGGGTCCGGCGGGGTCGGGCACTGAAGCTTTCTTT

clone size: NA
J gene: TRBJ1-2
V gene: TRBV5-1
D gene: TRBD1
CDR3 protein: CASSPGYGTANYGYTF
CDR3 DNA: TGCGCCAGCAGCCCCGGATACGGGACAGCTAACTATGGCTACACCTTC

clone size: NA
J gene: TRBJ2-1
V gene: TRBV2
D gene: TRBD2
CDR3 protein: CASSVSGGTYNEQFF
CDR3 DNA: TGTGCCAGCAGTGTGAGCGGGGGTACTTACAATGAGCAGTTCTTC

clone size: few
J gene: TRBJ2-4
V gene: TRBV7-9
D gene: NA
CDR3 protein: CASSFFARSSAKNIQYF
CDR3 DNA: TGTGCCAGCAGCTTTTTCGCCCGGTCCTCGGCCAAAAACATTCAGTACTTC

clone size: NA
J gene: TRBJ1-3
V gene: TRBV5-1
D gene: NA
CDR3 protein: CASGTGYENTIYF
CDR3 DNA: TGCGCCAGCGGTACAGGGTATGAAAACACCATATATTTT

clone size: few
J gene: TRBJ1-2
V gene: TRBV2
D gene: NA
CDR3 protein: CASRTDVANYGYTF
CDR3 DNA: TGTGCCAGCAGGACAGACGTAGCTAACTATGGCTACACCTTC

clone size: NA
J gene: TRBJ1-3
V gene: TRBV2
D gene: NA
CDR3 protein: CASREEGLGAIYF
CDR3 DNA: TGTGCCAGCAGAGAGGAAGGTCTAGGAGCCATATATTTT

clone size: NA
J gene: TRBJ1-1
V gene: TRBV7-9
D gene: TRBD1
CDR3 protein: CASSQGQGATEAFF
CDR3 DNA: TGTGCCAGCAGTCAGGGACAGGGGGCCACTGAAGCTTTCTTT

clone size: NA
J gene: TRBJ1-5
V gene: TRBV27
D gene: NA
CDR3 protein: CASGDSHQPQHF
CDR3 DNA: TGTGCCAGCGGGGACTCACATCAGCCCCAGCATTTT

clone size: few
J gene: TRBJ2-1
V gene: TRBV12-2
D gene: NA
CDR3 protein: CASRLSVGGAYNEQFF
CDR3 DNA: TGTGCAAGTCGCTTATCAGTAGGGGGAGCCTACAATGAGCAGTTCTTC

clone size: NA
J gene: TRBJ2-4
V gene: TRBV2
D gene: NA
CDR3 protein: CASRNRVTKNIQYF
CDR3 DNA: TGTGCCAGCAGGAACAGGGTGACTAAAAACATTCAGTACTTC

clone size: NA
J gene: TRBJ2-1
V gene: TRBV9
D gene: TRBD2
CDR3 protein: CASTPSGNSYNEQFF
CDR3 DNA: TGTGCCAGCACCCCTAGCGGGAACTCCTACAATGAGCAGTTCTTC

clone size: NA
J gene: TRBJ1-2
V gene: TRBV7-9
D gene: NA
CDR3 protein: CASISGGADYGYTF
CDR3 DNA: TGTGCCAGCATATCGGGGGGGGCAGACTATGGCTACACCTTC

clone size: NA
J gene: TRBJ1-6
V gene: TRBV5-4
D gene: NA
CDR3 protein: CASSSPRLGSLHF
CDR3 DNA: TGTGCCAGCAGCTCTCCCCGTCTCGGGTCCCTCCACTTT

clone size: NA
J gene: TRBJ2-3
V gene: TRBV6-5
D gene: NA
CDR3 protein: CASRQTLGTDTQYF
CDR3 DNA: TGTGCCAGCAGACAGACCCTCGGCACAGATACGCAGTATTTT

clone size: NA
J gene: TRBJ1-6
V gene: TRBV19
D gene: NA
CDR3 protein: CASSTTPERGSPLHF
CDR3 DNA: TGTGCCAGTAGTACCACACCAGAAAGGGGTTCACCCCTCCACTTT

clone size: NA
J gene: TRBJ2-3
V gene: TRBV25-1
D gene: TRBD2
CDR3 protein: CASSEWASGGRSTDTQYF
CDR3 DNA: TGTGCCAGCAGTGAATGGGCTAGCGGGGGGCGGAGCACAGATACGCAGTATTTT

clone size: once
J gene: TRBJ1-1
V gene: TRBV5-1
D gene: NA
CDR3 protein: CASNFVPGANTEAFF
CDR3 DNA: TGCGCCAGCAACTTTGTCCCCGGTGCAAACACTGAAGCTTTCTTT

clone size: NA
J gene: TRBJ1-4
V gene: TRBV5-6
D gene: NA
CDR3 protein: CASSLVATNEKLFF
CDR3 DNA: TGTGCCAGCAGCTTAGTAGCAACTAATGAAAAACTGTTTTTT

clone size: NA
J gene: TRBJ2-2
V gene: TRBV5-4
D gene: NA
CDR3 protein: CASSSPGVGSTGELFF
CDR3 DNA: TGTGCCAGCAGCTCCCCGGGAGTAGGAAGCACCGGGGAGCTGTTTTTT